This TCR beta chain was sequenced during a study of T cells in tuberculosis. The overall study: Sequenced TCRs come from CD1B-GMM tetramer-binding T cells. Study conclusions and caveats: Smaller distances to GMM-specific TCRs suggested their expansion in active tuberculosis.

With 3 bases removed from V and 4 bases from J, the gap between germline ends came to 15 bases. The CDR3 covers 14 residues. Germline V gene lookup returns CDR1 GTSNPN and CDR2 SVGIG (reference sequence). Turning to this clone: Its antigen is unidentified.

Libraries were prepared by immunoSEQ multiplex PCR; TCRdb keeps only in-frame clonotypes and omits some of them. This sample has roughly 41,000 clones, with around 93% found just once. The sample comprised PBMCs. The source is a donor between 10 and 35 years old with latent tuberculosis or without tuberculosis infection. Some clones in this sample may be carry-over from other donors' samples. The chain is built from TRBV30 and TRBJ1-2; D not certain. DNA of the CDR3: TGTGCCTGGAGCGCCCCCGTGACTCGCTATGGCTACACCTTC. Residues: CAWSAPVTRYGYTF.